This is a list of T cell receptor beta chains from one sample in a study of T-cell memory formation after mild COVID-19. TCRdb reprocessed the 5' RACE reads via MiXCR and lists one record per CDR3 protein. The sample consists of about 190,000 distinct CDR3 sequences, around 17% of them appearing once. Source material: PBMCs or a T cell subset sorted from them (not recorded which). These receptors were taken from an adult woman who had mild COVID-19 (a few samples of this study predate the infection). Cell type and time point are not known. The CDR3 runs from the conserved cysteine through the conserved F or W. Fields, in order: clone size, D gene, J gene, V gene, CDR3 DNA, CDR3 protein. The D gene is left open where the match is weak. Not all rows give a size; the values are once, few, many and, for expanded clones, a class.

>medium-sized|NA|TRBJ1-3|TRBV20-1
TGCAGTGCTTCCTCAGGGTTAGCTGGAAACACCATATATTTT
CSASSGLAGNTIYF
>few|NA|TRBJ2-3|TRBV5-1
TGCGCCAGCAGCTTCGGCGGCAGGGGATCCACAGATACGCAGTATTTT
CASSFGGRGSTDTQYF
>NA|NA|TRBJ1-2|TRBV20-1
TGCAGTGCTAGAGATCGAGACTATGGCTACACCTTC
CSARDRDYGYTF
>many|TRBD1|TRBJ2-3|TRBV12-3/TRBV12-4
TGTGCCAGCAGTTTAGCGGGACAGGGGTCAGATACGCAGTATTTT
CASSLAGQGSDTQYF
>NA|NA|TRBJ2-7|TRBV30
TGTGCCTGGAGCAGGGAGGATAGAGAGCAGTACTTC
CAWSREDREQYF
>NA|NA|TRBJ2-6|TRBV29-1
TGCAGCGTTGAACTCGTCCCCGACGTCCTGACTTTC
CSVELVPDVLTF
>NA|NA|TRBJ1-6|TRBV2
TGTGCCAGCAGTGGTCAGAACCATTCACCCCTCCACTTT
CASSGQNHSPLHF
>many|NA|TRBJ2-7|TRBV7-8
TGTGCCAGCAGCTTAGCGCCTGGGGACCTCTACGAGCAGTACTTC
CASSLAPGDLYEQYF
>NA|NA|TRBJ1-2|TRBV9
TGTGCCAGCAGCTCTCGACAGTATGGCTACACCTTC
CASSSRQYGYTF
>NA|TRBD2|TRBJ2-3|TRBV4-1
TGCGCCAGCAGCCAAGTAGGACTAGCGGGACCAGATACGCAGTATTTT
CASSQVGLAGPDTQYF
>many|NA|TRBJ2-1|TRBV10-3
TGTGCCATCAGTCCGTCGGGCGGGACCTACAATGAGCAGTTCTTC
CAISPSGGTYNEQFF
>NA|TRBD2|TRBJ2-1|TRBV14
TGTGCCAGCAGCCAACGATTGGGACTAGCGGGGTATGAGCAGTTCTTC
CASSQRLGLAGYEQFF
>NA|NA|TRBJ1-4|TRBV7-2
TGTGCCAGCAGCCCCCGCGACGGTGAAAAACTGTTTTTT
CASSPRDGEKLFF
>NA|NA|TRBJ2-1|TRBV12-3/TRBV12-4
TGTGCCAGCACCCAACGGCAGGAGGGGACTGAGCAGTTCTTC
CASTQRQEGTEQFF
>NA|NA|TRBJ1-6|TRBV2
TGTGCCAGCAGTGAGGGGAGGGATAATTCACCCCTCCACTTT
CASSEGRDNSPLHF
>few|TRBD1|TRBJ2-5|TRBV7-2
TGTGCCAGCAGCTTAGCCAGTCCCGGGACAGCGGAGACCCAGTACTTC
CASSLASPGTAETQYF
>NA|NA|TRBJ2-7|TRBV20-1
TGCAGTGCCCAGGACGGATACGAGCAGTACTTC
CSAQDGYEQYF
>few|TRBD1|TRBJ1-1|TRBV6-6
TGTGCCAGCAACCCCCCACGCAACAGGGGAAGGACTGAAGCTTTCTTT
CASNPPRNRGRTEAFF
>NA|TRBD2|TRBJ2-1|TRBV29-1
TGCAGCGTTGGACTAGCGGGCAATGAGCAGTTCTTC
CSVGLAGNEQFF
>NA|TRBD1|TRBJ2-1|TRBV20-1
TGCAGTGCTAAGGACAGGGCGGGTGAGCAGTTCTTC
CSAKDRAGEQFF
>NA|NA|TRBJ1-4|TRBV12-3/TRBV12-4
TGTGCCAGCAGTTTTGGCTTCCCTAATGAAAAACTGTTTTTT
CASSFGFPNEKLFF